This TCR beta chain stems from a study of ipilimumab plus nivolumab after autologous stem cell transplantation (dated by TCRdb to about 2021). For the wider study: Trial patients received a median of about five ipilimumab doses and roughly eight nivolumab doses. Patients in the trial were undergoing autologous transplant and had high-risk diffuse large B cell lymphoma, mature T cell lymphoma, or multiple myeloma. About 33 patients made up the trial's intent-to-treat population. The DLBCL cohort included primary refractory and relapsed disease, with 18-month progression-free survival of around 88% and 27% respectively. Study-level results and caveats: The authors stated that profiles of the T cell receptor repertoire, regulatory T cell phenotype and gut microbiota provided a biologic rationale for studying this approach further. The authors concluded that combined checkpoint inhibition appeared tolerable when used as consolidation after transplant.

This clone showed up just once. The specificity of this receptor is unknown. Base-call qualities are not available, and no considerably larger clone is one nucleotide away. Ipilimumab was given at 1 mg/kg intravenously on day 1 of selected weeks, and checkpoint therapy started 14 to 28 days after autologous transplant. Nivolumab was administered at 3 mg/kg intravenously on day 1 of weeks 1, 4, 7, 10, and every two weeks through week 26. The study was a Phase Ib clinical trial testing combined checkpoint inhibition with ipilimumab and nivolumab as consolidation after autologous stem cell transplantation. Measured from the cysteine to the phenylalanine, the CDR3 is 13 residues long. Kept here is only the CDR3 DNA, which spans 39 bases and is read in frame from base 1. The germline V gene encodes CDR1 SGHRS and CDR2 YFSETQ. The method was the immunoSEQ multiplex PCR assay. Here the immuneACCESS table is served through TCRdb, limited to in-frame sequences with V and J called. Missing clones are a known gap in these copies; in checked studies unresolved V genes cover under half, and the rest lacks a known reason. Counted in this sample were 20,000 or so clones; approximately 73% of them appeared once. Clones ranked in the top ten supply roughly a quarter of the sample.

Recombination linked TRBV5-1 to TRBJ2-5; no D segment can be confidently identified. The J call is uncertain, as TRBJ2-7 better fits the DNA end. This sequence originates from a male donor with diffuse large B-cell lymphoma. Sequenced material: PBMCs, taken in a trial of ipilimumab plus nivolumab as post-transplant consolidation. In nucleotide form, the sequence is TGCGCCAGCAGCCCGAGTCTACTTAGCGAGCAGTACTTC. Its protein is CASSPSLLSEQYF.